Reported below is one TCR beta chain. TCRdb's table, derived via immunoSEQ multiplex PCR, lists solely in-frame clones and lacks some. Of fewer than 500,000 clones in the sample, approximately 90% were seen once. This sample was taken from a study of control samples from healthy donors and cancer patients. Trimming took off 5 bases at V and 0 bases at J, with 8 bases between the two ends. In germline, CDR1 is LNHDA, CDR2 SQIVND (reference sequence). The CDR3 spans 13 residues. The chain is built from TRBV19 and TRBJ2-7; D call uncertain. The TCR originated in a man aged 35 to 55 with head and neck cancer. Sequences were obtained from PBMCs. CDR3 nucleotides: TGTGCCAGTAGTGTTAAGGACTCCTACGAGCAGTACTTC. This encodes CASSVKDSYEQYF.